These 16 T cell receptor beta chains were all obtained from the same sample, sequenced in a study of cytomegalovirus exposure and HLA in healthy donors. PCR primers comprised 60 Vbeta and 13 Jbeta primers. The table came from immunoSEQ multiplex PCR; TCRdb's copy has only in-frame clones and leaves some out. The table has about 110,000 clones, roughly 82% seen once. Sequencing was performed on PBMCs. These receptors all stem from a man aged 25 to 40 in good health and CMV-seropositive.

V and J are TRBV5-1 and TRBJ2-1; TRBD2 matches 7 bases. Trimming removed 6 bases from V and 1 base from J; junction bases left unmatched: 1. This CDR3 region has 13 residues. Germline V gene lookup returns CDR1 SGHRS and CDR2 YFSETQ. The chain's CDR3 is CASMGGSYNEQFF. The CDR3 nucleotides read TGCGCCAGCATGGGGGGGTCCTACAATGAGCAGTTCTTC.

The CDR3 nucleotides are TGTGCCAGCCTTTCACCAGGGGGCAACTTAAACACCATATATTTT. It translates to CASLSPGGNLNTIYF. This chain links TRBV19 with TRBJ1-3, with 8 bases aligning to TRBD1. Germline V gene sequence: CDR1 LNHDA, CDR2 SQIVND (reference sequence). This CDR3 spans 15 amino acids. Trimming took 9 bases from V and 6 from J; bases not matched to a gene: 13.

Here the CDR3 DNA reads TGTGCCAGCAGCTTTCAGTCCGGGACAGGGGGCGCGACCCAGCATTTT. Translated: CASSFQSGTGGATQHF. The chain has TRBV7-2 and TRBJ1-5, with 12 bases fitting TRBD1. V lost 3 bases and J lost 11; bases outside the gene matches: 11. CDR1 SGHTA and CDR2 FQGNSA come from the germline V gene. The CDR3 length is 16 residues.

This rearrangement joins TRBV28 to TRBJ1-2; the match to TRBD1 covers 7 bases. V was pared by 4 bases and J by 6 bases, with 5 bases of the junction left unmatched. This CDR3 has 13 amino acids. CDR1 is MDHEN and CDR2 is SYDVKM in the germline V gene. CDR3: CASSSGQVHGYTF. In DNA form, the CDR3 reads TGTGCCAGCAGTTCCGGACAGGTACATGGCTACACCTTC.

CDR3 protein: CASSLRGGSTDTQYF. In DNA, the CDR3 is TGTGCCAGCAGCCTAAGGGGGGGGAGCACAGATACGCAGTATTTT. The rearrangement links TRBV9 to TRBJ2-3; tentative D call: TRBD2 (7 bases). From germline, CDR1 is SGDLS and CDR2 YYNGEE. CDR3 length: 15 residues. Between the trimmed V and J ends, which lost 4 bases and 0 bases, there was a span of 12 bases.

This clone was detected only once. The chain employs TRBV30 and TRBJ1-5; a possible D gene is TRBD1 (5 bases). Trimming removed 1 base from V and 2 bases from J, with 6 bases in between. Germline V gene data show CDR1 as GTSNPN and CDR2 as SVGIG (reference sequence). The CDR3 covers 13 residues. The CDR3 nucleotides read TGTGCCTGGAGTGAACAGGGCAATCAGCCCCAGCATTTT. Its translation: CAWSEQGNQPQHF. Combining the CDR3 with reference TRBV30 and TRBJ1-5 gives the whole variable domain SQTIHQWPATLVQPVGSPLSLECTVEGTSNPNLYWYRQAAGRGLQLLFYSVGIGQISSEVPQNLSASRPQDRQFILSSKKLLLSDSGFYLCAWSEQGNQPQHFGDGTRLSIL.

This clone was counted a single time. The chain joins TRBV19 to TRBJ1-4; TRBD1 matches 7 bases. This CDR3 comprises 16 residues. V gave up 6 bases and J gave up 7 bases; unmatched junction bases: 14. Germline V gene data show CDR1 as LNHDA and CDR2 as SQIVND (reference sequence). The CDR3 protein is CASSRLGVGQVEKLFF. As DNA, the CDR3 is TGTGCCAGTAGCCGCTTGGGGGTAGGACAGGTTGAAAAACTGTTTTTT.

The rearrangement uses TRBV4-2 and TRBJ1-2; 8 bases align to TRBD1. The CDR3 runs 17 residues. V was clipped by 1 base and J by 8 bases; unmatched bases: 15. Germline-derived CDR1 and CDR2 are LGHNA and YNFKEQ. In nucleotides, the CDR3 is TGTGCCAGCAGCCAAGCTCAGGGGGCAGGTCGGGCCTCCGGCTACACCTTC. Encoded protein: CASSQAQGAGRASGYTF.

This sequence joins TRBV9 and TRBJ1-2; D is perhaps TRBD1 (5 bases). The CDR3 runs 15 residues. V lost 0 bases and J lost 4, with 13 bases in between. Germline V gene data show CDR1 as SGDLS and CDR2 as YYNGEE. DNA for the CDR3: TGTGCCAGCAGCGTAGGTATAGGGGCAGTCTATGGCTACACCTTC. Protein product: CASSVGIGAVYGYTF. The variable domain in full, with the rest retrieved from reference TRBV9 and TRBJ1-2, is DSGVTQTPKHLITATGQRVTLRCSPRSGDLSVYWYQQSLDQGLQFLIQYYNGEERAKGNILERFSAQQFPDLHSELNLSSLELGDSALYFCASSVGIGAVYGYTFGSGTRLTVV.

The chain joins TRBV30 to TRBJ2-5; TRBD1 agrees at 8 bases. In germline, CDR1 is GTSNPN, CDR2 SVGIG (reference sequence). The V gene end was trimmed by 2 bases and the J gene end by 1 base; junction bases not matched to a gene: 0. The length of the CDR3 is 13 residues. DNA for the CDR3: TGTGCCTGGAGTCAGGGGGCCCAAGAGACCCAGTACTTC. Translated, it gives CAWSQGAQETQYF.

In its sample, this clone was seen a few times. The rearrangement joins TRBV19 to TRBJ2-2, with TRBD1 identical over 7 bases. This CDR3 contains 17 residues. The germline V gene encodes CDR1 LNHDA and CDR2 SQIVND (reference sequence). J lost 1 base, V lost 3 bases, and 8 bases had no gene match. The CDR3, as DNA: TGTGCCAGTAGTATTCCCCCGGGACAGCTGAACACCGGGGAGCTGTTTTTT. Residues: CASSIPPGQLNTGELFF. The variable domain in full, with the rest retrieved from reference TRBV19 and TRBJ2-2, is DGGITQSPKYLFRKEGQNVTLSCEQNLNHDAMYWYRQDPGQGLRLIYYSQIVNDFQKGDIAEGYSVSREKKESFPLTVTSAQKNPTAFYLCASSIPPGQLNTGELFFGEGSRLTVL.

This clone has a handful of counts. The chain recombines TRBV9 with TRBJ2-7; 11 nucleotides align to TRBD2. From germline, CDR1 is SGDLS and CDR2 YYNGEE. V lost 0 bases to trimming and J lost 6 bases; unmatched junction nucleotides: 8. The CDR3 spans 16 residues. In nucleotides, the CDR3 is TGTGCCAGCAGCGTAGGGTTAGCGGGGGGGCCGGGCGAGCAGTACTTC. Encoded protein: CASSVGLAGGPGEQYF.

The chain links TRBV7-9 to TRBJ2-3; the D gene is possibly TRBD2 (6 bases). The CDR3 has 14 residues. Germline V CDR1 and CDR2: SEHNR, FQNEAQ (reference sequence). Trimming shortened V by 3 bases and J by 4 bases, and 11 bases separated the two germline ends. DNA for the CDR3: TGTGCCAGCAGCTTGGGACGGGGGTCAGATACGCAGTATTTT. Its protein product is CASSLGRGSDTQYF.

V is TRBV6-5 and J is TRBJ2-7, with 10 bases fitting TRBD1. The CDR3 sequence is 14 residues long. Per the germline V gene, CDR1 is MNHEY and CDR2 is SVGAGI. The trim removed 7 bases at V and 1 base at J, leaving 4 bases unmatched. CDR3 in amino acids: CASTKDRGSYEQYF. CDR3 nucleotide sequence: TGTGCCAGCACCAAGGACAGGGGGTCCTACGAGCAGTACTTC.

The chain employs TRBV7-9 and TRBJ1-4; TRBD1 matches 8 bases. This CDR3 contains 17 residues. The V gene's germline CDR1 is SEHNR and CDR2 FQNEAQ (reference sequence). For the CDR3, the DNA is TGTGCGAAACTCGACGGGGTATTGACAGGGGATAATGAAAAACTGTTTTTT. Protein: CAKLDGVLTGDNEKLFF.

V is TRBV10-3 and J is TRBJ2-5, with D possibly matching TRBD2 (7 bases). The length of the CDR3 is 14 residues. Germline V gene data show CDR1 as ENHRY and CDR2 as SYGVKD. Trimming cost V 8 bases and J 3 bases, with 16 bases left between them. The chain's CDR3 is CAIGIGGVKETQYF. As DNA, the CDR3 is TGTGCCATCGGAATAGGGGGGGTTAAAGAGACCCAGTACTTC.